These 2 T cell receptor beta chains were sequenced from one sample in a study of response to subunit inactivated influenza vaccine. Using its own MiXCR run on the RT-PCR reads, TCRdb lists one record per CDR3 protein. Here the sample spans some 500,000 distinct CDR3 sequences, around 25% being singletons. The sample in question was CD4+ T cells sorted from PBMCs, obtained around 5 days after vaccination. The receptors were sampled from a man between 50 and 59 years old who received an inactivated influenza vaccine.

This clonotype was seen at least ten times. CDR3 nucleotides: TGTGCCAGCAGCCGAGACAGGGCCAGAAATTCACCCCTCCACTTT. It is translated as CASSRDRARNSPLHF. The chain carries TRBV6-1 and TRBJ1-6, with TRBD1 matching over 7 bases. Germline CDR1 and CDR2: MNHNS and SASEGT. V dropped 6 bases and J dropped 7; count of bases not matched to a gene: 9. The CDR3 has 15 amino acids.

The chain employs TRBV4-1 and TRBJ2-5, with D possibly TRBD1 on 8 matching bases. The CDR3 runs 15 residues. V shed 0 bases and J shed 7 bases, with 15 bases lying between them. Looked up from germline, CDR1 is MGHRA and CDR2 is YSYEKL. CDR3 DNA sequence: TGCGCCAGCAGCCAAGAAGCGGGACAGGAACGGACCCAGTACTTC. Translation: CASSQEAGQERTQYF.